This is a list of T cell receptor beta chains from one sample in a study of blood T cell repertoires in COVID-19. Repertoires were generated with immunoSEQ multiplex PCR, while TCRdb's copy carries only in-frame clones and drops some. The sample shows 150,000 to 200,000 clones, approximately 85% of them seen only once. Source material: peripheral blood. Every receptor here comes from a man aged 55 to 70 with active or convalescent COVID-19. Each CDR3 is given with its conserved first and last residue. Each record gives: D gene, J gene, V gene, CDR3 protein. A D gene is named only where the DNA matches it firmly.

d_gene: -
j_gene: TRBJ1-2
v_gene: TRBV6-6
CDR3aa: CASSYSQEGMGGYTF

d_gene: TRBD2
j_gene: TRBJ2-2
v_gene: TRBV3-1/TRBV3-2
CDR3aa: CASSQDGQTSGTGELFF

d_gene: -
j_gene: TRBJ1-4
v_gene: TRBV5-4
CDR3aa: CASSLAGSGNEKLFF

d_gene: -
j_gene: TRBJ1-4
v_gene: TRBV9
CDR3aa: CASSVGQGTNEKLFF

d_gene: -
j_gene: TRBJ1-1
v_gene: TRBV5-5
CDR3aa: CASSFRQATEAFF

d_gene: TRBD2
j_gene: TRBJ2-7
v_gene: TRBV29-1
CDR3aa: CSVTGLAPNYEQYF

d_gene: -
j_gene: TRBJ1-3
v_gene: TRBV5-4
CDR3aa: CASSGPGSGNTIYF

d_gene: TRBD2
j_gene: TRBJ2-3
v_gene: TRBV6-5
CDR3aa: CASSYTSGSADTQYF

d_gene: TRBD2
j_gene: TRBJ2-1
v_gene: TRBV24-1
CDR3aa: CATSDGLGLAGTRNYNEQFF

d_gene: -
j_gene: TRBJ2-6
v_gene: TRBV3-1/TRBV3-2
CDR3aa: CASSQAGGAGANVLTF

d_gene: TRBD1
j_gene: TRBJ2-7
v_gene: TRBV28
CDR3aa: CASSLGQDRGQYF

d_gene: -
j_gene: TRBJ2-7
v_gene: TRBV13
CDR3aa: CASSLNRDYEQYF

d_gene: -
j_gene: TRBJ1-5
v_gene: TRBV18
CDR3aa: CASSTGGNQPQHF

d_gene: -
j_gene: TRBJ2-1
v_gene: TRBV7-9
CDR3aa: CASLPAGGYNEQFF

d_gene: -
j_gene: TRBJ2-3
v_gene: TRBV19
CDR3aa: CASTPERAGLSLDTQYF

d_gene: -
j_gene: TRBJ1-1
v_gene: TRBV5-1
CDR3aa: CASSLAPNLQGWSEAFF

d_gene: TRBD2
j_gene: TRBJ2-7
v_gene: TRBV14
CDR3aa: CASSQREGYEQYF

d_gene: -
j_gene: TRBJ2-3
v_gene: TRBV7-3
CDR3aa: CASSLSAGDTQYF

d_gene: TRBD2
j_gene: TRBJ2-5
v_gene: TRBV15
CDR3aa: CATSRDNKEASGGAGKTQYF

d_gene: TRBD2
j_gene: TRBJ2-3
v_gene: TRBV5-1
CDR3aa: CASSRGTSPNQDTQYF

d_gene: TRBD2
j_gene: TRBJ2-1
v_gene: TRBV19
CDR3aa: CASSSGPSGGYTLYNEQFF

d_gene: -
j_gene: TRBJ2-7
v_gene: TRBV28
CDR3aa: CATGSIGPGGNF

d_gene: TRBD2
j_gene: TRBJ2-1
v_gene: TRBV5-1
CDR3aa: CASSLAGSSGGAFHNEQFF

d_gene: TRBD2
j_gene: TRBJ2-1
v_gene: TRBV9
CDR3aa: CASSTRGGTRGNEQFF

d_gene: TRBD2
j_gene: TRBJ2-3
v_gene: TRBV11-2
CDR3aa: CASSPRRGGTDTQYF

d_gene: -
j_gene: TRBJ2-1
v_gene: TRBV7-9
CDR3aa: CASSLEPAADNEQFF

d_gene: TRBD2
j_gene: TRBJ2-7
v_gene: TRBV2
CDR3aa: CASRLSGSSEQYF

d_gene: TRBD1
j_gene: TRBJ2-7
v_gene: TRBV6-4
CDR3aa: CASSRDSLYEQYF

d_gene: -
j_gene: TRBJ2-7
v_gene: TRBV20-1
CDR3aa: CSASGRGSSYEQYF

d_gene: TRBD1
j_gene: TRBJ2-5
v_gene: TRBV5-1
CDR3aa: CASSWTGQETQYF

d_gene: -
j_gene: TRBJ2-1
v_gene: TRBV3-1/TRBV3-2
CDR3aa: CASSQMAVDVNEQFF

d_gene: -
j_gene: TRBJ1-1
v_gene: TRBV7-8
CDR3aa: CASKGRTETEAFF

d_gene: TRBD1
j_gene: TRBJ1-4
v_gene: TRBV28
CDR3aa: CASSSQGASGEKLFF

d_gene: -
j_gene: TRBJ1-5
v_gene: TRBV6-5
CDR3aa: CASSTLTEGNQPQHF

d_gene: TRBD1
j_gene: TRBJ2-7
v_gene: TRBV29-1
CDR3aa: CSVGGGDRVSTEQYF

d_gene: -
j_gene: TRBJ2-2
v_gene: TRBV19
CDR3aa: CASSIEVSRFGNTGELFF

d_gene: -
j_gene: TRBJ1-1
v_gene: TRBV10-3
CDR3aa: CAISNGLTEAFF

d_gene: -
j_gene: TRBJ1-1
v_gene: TRBV6-6
CDR3aa: CASSGRGGTEAFF

d_gene: TRBD1
j_gene: TRBJ1-6
v_gene: TRBV11-2
CDR3aa: CASSLSTGDSPLHF

d_gene: -
j_gene: TRBJ2-3
v_gene: TRBV18
CDR3aa: CASSPREKSTDTQYF

d_gene: TRBD2
j_gene: TRBJ2-7
v_gene: TRBV3-1/TRBV3-2
CDR3aa: CASSPGLAGGKSSYEQYF

d_gene: -
j_gene: TRBJ2-5
v_gene: TRBV5-4
CDR3aa: CASSLSRGGDQETQYF

d_gene: TRBD1
j_gene: TRBJ2-7
v_gene: TRBV6-5
CDR3aa: CASSYNRGATEQYF

d_gene: TRBD2
j_gene: TRBJ2-3
v_gene: TRBV29-1
CDR3aa: CSVIGTGTSGSFSDTQYF

d_gene: -
j_gene: TRBJ2-3
v_gene: TRBV6-2/TRBV6-3
CDR3aa: CASSPIDITDTQYF

d_gene: TRBD2
j_gene: TRBJ2-1
v_gene: TRBV24-1
CDR3aa: CATSDAGTSGAYNEQFF

d_gene: TRBD1
j_gene: TRBJ2-7
v_gene: TRBV19
CDR3aa: CASSPMTGSHEQYF

d_gene: -
j_gene: TRBJ1-2
v_gene: TRBV7-2
CDR3aa: CASSLAVRNYGYTF

d_gene: -
j_gene: TRBJ1-4
v_gene: TRBV6-5
CDR3aa: CASSAPGRENEKLFF

d_gene: -
j_gene: TRBJ1-2
v_gene: TRBV28
CDR3aa: CASTRAGALEGYTF

d_gene: -
j_gene: TRBJ1-5
v_gene: TRBV19
CDR3aa: CASSPVVTGPNQPQHF

d_gene: -
j_gene: TRBJ1-2
v_gene: TRBV6-6
CDR3aa: CASSPVAGAYGYTF

d_gene: TRBD1
j_gene: TRBJ1-2
v_gene: TRBV7-2
CDR3aa: CASSLELRGGSGYTF

d_gene: TRBD2
j_gene: TRBJ2-3
v_gene: TRBV18
CDR3aa: CASSPRTSGNTDTQYF